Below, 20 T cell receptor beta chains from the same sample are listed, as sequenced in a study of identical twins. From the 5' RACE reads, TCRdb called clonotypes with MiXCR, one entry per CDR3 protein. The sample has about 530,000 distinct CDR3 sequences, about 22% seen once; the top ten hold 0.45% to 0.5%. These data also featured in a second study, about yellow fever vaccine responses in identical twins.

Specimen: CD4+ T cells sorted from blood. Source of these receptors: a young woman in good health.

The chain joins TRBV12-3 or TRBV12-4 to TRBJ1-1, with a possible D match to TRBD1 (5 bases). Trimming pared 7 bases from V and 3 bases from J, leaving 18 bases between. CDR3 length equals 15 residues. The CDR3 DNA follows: TGTGCCAGCACCTCCGGGGGGGTAGGGTACACTGAAGCTTTCTTT. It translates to CASTSGGVGYTEAFF.

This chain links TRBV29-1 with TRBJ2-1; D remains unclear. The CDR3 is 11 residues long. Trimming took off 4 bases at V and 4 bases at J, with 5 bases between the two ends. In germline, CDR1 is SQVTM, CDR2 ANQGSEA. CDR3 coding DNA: TGCAGCGTTGCCTTTTACAATGAGCAGTTCTTC. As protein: CSVAFYNEQFF.

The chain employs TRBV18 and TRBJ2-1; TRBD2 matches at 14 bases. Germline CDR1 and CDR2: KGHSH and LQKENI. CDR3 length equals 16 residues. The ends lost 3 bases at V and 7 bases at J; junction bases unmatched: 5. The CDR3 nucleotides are TGTGCCAGCTCACCGGGACTAGCGGGAGCGAAGAATGAGCAGTTCTTC. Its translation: CASSPGLAGAKNEQFF.

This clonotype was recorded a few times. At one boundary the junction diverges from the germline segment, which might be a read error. CDR3 in amino acids: CASSLDRLF. The CDR3 DNA is TGTGCCAGCAGCTTGGACAGGTTATTC. The V call is TRBV5-6, the J call TRBJ2-4; TRBD1 is a possible D gene (5 bases). Germline CDR1 reads SGHDT; CDR2 reads YYEEEE. The CDR3 totals 9 residues. The whole variable domain, filled in from reference TRBV5-6 and TRBJ2-4, reads DAGVTQSPTHLIKTRGQQVTLRCSPKSGHDTVSWYQQALGQGPQFIFQYYEEEERQRGNFPDRFSGHQFPNYSSELNVNALLLGDSALYLCASSLDRLFGAGTRLSVL.

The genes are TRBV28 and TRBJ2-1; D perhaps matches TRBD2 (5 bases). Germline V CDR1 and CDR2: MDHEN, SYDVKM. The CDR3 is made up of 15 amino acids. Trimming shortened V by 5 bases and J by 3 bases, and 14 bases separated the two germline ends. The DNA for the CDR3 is TGTGCCAGCAGTACCGTGCGGGCTAACTACAATGAGCAGTTCTTC. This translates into CASSTVRANYNEQFF.

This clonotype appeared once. In DNA form, the CDR3 reads TGTGCCAGCAGCCCGGGACAGGGGGTGCTCGGGGAGCTGTTTTTT. It encodes CASSPGQGVLGELFF. The gene calls are TRBV11-3 and TRBJ2-2; TRBD1 aligns across 11 bases. The V gene end was trimmed by 5 bases and the J gene end by 7 bases; junction bases not matched to a gene: 6. The CDR3 extends over 15 amino acids. Germline V gene lookup returns CDR1 SGHNT and CDR2 YENEEA.

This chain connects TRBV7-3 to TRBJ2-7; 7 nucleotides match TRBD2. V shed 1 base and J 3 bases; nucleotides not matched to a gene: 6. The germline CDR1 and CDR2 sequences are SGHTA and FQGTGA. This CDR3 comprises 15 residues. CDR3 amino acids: CASSLRGREGYEQYF. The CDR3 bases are TGTGCCAGCAGCTTAAGAGGAAGGGAGGGCTACGAGCAGTACTTC.

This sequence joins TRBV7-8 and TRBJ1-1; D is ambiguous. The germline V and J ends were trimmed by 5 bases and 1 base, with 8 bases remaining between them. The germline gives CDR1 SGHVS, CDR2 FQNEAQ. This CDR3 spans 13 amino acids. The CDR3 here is CASSMNRNTEAFF. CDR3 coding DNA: TGTGCCAGCAGCATGAACAGGAACACTGAAGCTTTCTTT.

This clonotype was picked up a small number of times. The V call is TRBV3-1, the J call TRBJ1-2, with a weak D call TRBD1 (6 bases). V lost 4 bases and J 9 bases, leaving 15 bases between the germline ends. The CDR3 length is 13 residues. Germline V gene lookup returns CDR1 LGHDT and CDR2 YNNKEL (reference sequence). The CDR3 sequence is CASSPKSRGSYTF. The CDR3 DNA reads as TGTGCCAGCAGCCCCAAGAGCAGGGGAAGCTACACCTTC.

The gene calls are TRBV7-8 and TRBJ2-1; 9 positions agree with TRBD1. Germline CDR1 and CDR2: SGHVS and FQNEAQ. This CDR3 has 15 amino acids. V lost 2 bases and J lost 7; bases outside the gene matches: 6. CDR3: CASSLRDRAGNEQFF. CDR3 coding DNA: TGTGCCAGCAGCTTACGGGACAGGGCTGGGAATGAGCAGTTCTTC. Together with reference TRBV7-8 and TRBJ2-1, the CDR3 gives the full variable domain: GAGVSQSPRYKVAKRGQDVALRCDPISGHVSLFWYQQALGQGPEFLTYFQNEAQLDKSGLPSDRFFAERPEGSVSTLKIQRTQQEDSAVYLCASSLRDRAGNEQFFGPGTRLTVL.

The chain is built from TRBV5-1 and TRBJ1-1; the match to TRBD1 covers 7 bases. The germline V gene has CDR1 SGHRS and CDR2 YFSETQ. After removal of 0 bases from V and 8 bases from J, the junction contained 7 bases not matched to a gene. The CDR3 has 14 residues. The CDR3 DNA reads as TGCGCCAGCAGCTTGGGGGACAAGGGGGCAGAAGCTTTCTTT. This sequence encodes CASSLGDKGAEAFF.

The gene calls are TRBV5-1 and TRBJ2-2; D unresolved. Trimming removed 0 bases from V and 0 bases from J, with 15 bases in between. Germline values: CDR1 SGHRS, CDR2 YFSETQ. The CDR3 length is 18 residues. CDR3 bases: TGCGCCAGCAGCTTGGGAACGGGCCTCACAACGAACACCGGGGAGCTGTTTTTT. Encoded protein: CASSLGTGLTTNTGELFF. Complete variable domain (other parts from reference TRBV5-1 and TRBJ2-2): KAGVTQTPRYLIKTRGQQVTLSCSPISGHRSVSWYQQTPGQGLQFLFEYFSETQRNKGNFPGRFSGRQFSNSRSEMNVSTLELGDSALYLCASSLGTGLTTNTGELFFGEGSRLTVL.

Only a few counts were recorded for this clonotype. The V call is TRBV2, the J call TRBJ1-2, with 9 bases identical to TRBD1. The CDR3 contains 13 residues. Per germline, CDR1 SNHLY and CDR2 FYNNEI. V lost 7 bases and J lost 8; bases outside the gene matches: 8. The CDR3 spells CASKGQGPSGYTF. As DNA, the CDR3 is TGTGCCAGCAAGGGACAGGGACCTAGCGGCTACACCTTC.

The CDR3 DNA reads TGTGCCAGCACCACCTTAGTGGAGGTCAATCAGCCCCAGCATTTT. Its protein is CASTTLVEVNQPQHF. The chain uses TRBV6-2 or TRBV6-3 and TRBJ1-5; D is undetermined. Trimming took off 7 bases at V and 3 bases at J, with 16 bases between the two ends. The CDR3 runs to 15 residues. The germline V gene encodes CDR1 MNHEY and CDR2 SVGEGT.

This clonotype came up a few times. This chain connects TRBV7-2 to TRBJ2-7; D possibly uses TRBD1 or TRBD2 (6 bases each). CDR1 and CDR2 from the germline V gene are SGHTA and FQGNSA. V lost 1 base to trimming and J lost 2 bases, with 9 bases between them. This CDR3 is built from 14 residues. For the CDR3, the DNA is TGTGCCAGCAGCTTAGGTGGGGGGCCCTACGAGCAGTACTTC. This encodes CASSLGGGPYEQYF.

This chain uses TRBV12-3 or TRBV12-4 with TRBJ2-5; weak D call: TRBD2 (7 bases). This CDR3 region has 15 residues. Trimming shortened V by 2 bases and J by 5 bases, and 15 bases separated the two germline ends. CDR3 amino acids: CASSLPRRGGETQYF. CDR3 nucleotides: TGTGCCAGCAGTTTACCCCGCAGGGGAGGGGAGACCCAGTACTTC.

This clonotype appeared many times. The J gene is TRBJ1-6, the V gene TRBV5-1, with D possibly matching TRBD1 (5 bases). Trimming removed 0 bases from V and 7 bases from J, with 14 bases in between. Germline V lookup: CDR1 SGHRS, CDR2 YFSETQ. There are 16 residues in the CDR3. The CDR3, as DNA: TGCGCCAGCAGCTTGGTGGCAGGGCGTGTAAATTCACCCCTCCACTTT. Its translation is CASSLVAGRVNSPLHF.

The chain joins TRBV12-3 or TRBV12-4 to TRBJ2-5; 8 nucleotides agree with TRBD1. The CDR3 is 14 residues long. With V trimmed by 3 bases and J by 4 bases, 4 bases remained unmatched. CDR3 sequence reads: CASSFRQGAETQYF. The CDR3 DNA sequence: TGTGCCAGCAGTTTTAGGCAGGGGGCAGAGACCCAGTACTTC.

CDR3 amino acids: CASRPVMAGNTGELFF. Here the CDR3 DNA reads TGTGCCAGTAGACCAGTGATGGCGGGTAACACCGGGGAGCTGTTTTTT. V gene TRBV19 combines with J gene TRBJ2-2; a weak D match, TRBD2 (5 bases). In germline, CDR1 is LNHDA, CDR2 SQIVND (reference sequence). The CDR3 length is 16 residues. Trimming stripped 6 bases from V and 2 bases from J, with 16 bases between.

The DNA for the CDR3 is TGTGCCAGCAGCCTCTTGCGGGACAAGATGACGGATGAGCAGTTCTTC. Amino acid sequence: CASSLLRDKMTDEQFF. The J gene is TRBJ2-1, the V gene TRBV5-4; D tentatively fits TRBD1 or TRBD2 (6 bases each). Germline V lookup: CDR1 SGHNT, CDR2 YYREEE (reference sequence). V shed 4 bases and J shed 8 bases, with 22 bases lying between them. This CDR3 is built from 16 residues.